Shown below are 28 T cell receptor beta chains from a single sample sequenced in a study of T cells expressing NK-cell markers. TCRdb reprocessed the 5' RACE reads and stores each CDR3 protein as one record, lacking DNA. The table counts about 390,000 distinct CDR3 sequences; approximately 11% lies in the top ten. Material: blood T cells: a sorted CD56 or NKG2C T cell subset, CD4+ or CD8+ T cells, or bulk PBMC T cells (not recorded which). The origin of the receptors is a woman aged 50 to 60 in good health.

The chain joins TRBV5-1 to TRBJ2-1; checking the TCRdb D call of TRBD2 is not possible without DNA. There are 15 residues in the CDR3. Germline CDR1 is SGHRS and CDR2 is YFSETQ. CDR3 loop: CASSLAGRRGNEQFF.

The V and J genes are TRBV2 and TRBJ2-3; lacking DNA, the TRBD2 call made by TCRdb goes unchecked. The CDR3 extends over 15 amino acids. Germline V lookup: CDR1 SNHLY, CDR2 FYNNEI. Here the CDR3 reads CASSGRAEGTDTQYF.

The chain carries TRBV4-1 and TRBJ2-7; without DNA, the TCRdb call of TRBD1 cannot be checked. This CDR3 has 12 residues. CDR1 and CDR2 (germline): MGHRA, YSYEKL. The CDR3 sequence: CASSFQTGEQYF.

This rearrangement joins TRBV5-1 to TRBJ2-1; TCRdb's D call of TRBD1 is untestable without DNA. The length of the CDR3 is 12 residues. From germline, CDR1 is SGHRS and CDR2 YFSETQ. The CDR3: CASREGGDEQFF.

This CDR3 is CASSLSTNTGELFF. The gene calls are TRBV7-6 and TRBJ2-2. The CDR3 length is 14 residues. CDR1 is SGHVS and CDR2 is FNYEAQ in the germline V gene.

V usage is TRBV18 and J usage is TRBJ1-1; absent DNA, TCRdb's TRBD1 call cannot be checked. Germline assignment: CDR1 KGHSH and CDR2 LQKENI. CDR3 size: 14 residues. The CDR3 loop is CASSPRDRVTEAFF. Variable domain in full (rest from reference TRBV18 and TRBJ1-1): NAGVMQNPRHLVRRRGQEARLRCSPMKGHSHVYWYRQLPEEGLKFMVYLQKENIIDESGMPKERFSAEFPKEGPSILRIQQVVRGDSAAYFCASSPRDRVTEAFFGQGTRLTVV.

J is TRBJ2-5 and V is TRBV15. Germline assignment: CDR1 LNHNV and CDR2 YYDKDF (reference sequence). The CDR3 is 11 residues long. CDR3 amino acids: CATSAVETQYF.

CDR3 sequence reads: CASPLTGEGEQFF. This chain joins TRBV2 and TRBJ2-1; the D call of TRBD1 rests on TCRdb alone, since no DNA is present to check it. The CDR3 spans 13 residues. CDR1 and CDR2 from the germline V gene are SNHLY and FYNNEI.

J is TRBJ2-7 and V is TRBV27; with no DNA, the TCRdb D assignment of TRBD2 cannot be verified. The CDR3 is made up of 13 amino acids. Per germline, CDR1 MNHEY and CDR2 SMNVEV (reference sequence). The CDR3 sequence is CASSLSGTSEQYF.

The rearrangement links TRBV20-1 to TRBJ2-5; TCRdb selects TRBD1, and the lack of DNA leaves this call unchecked. The germline gives CDR1 DFQATT, CDR2 SNEGSKA (reference sequence). The CDR3 is 15 amino acids. The CDR3 protein is CSAWEPGTPGETQYF.

This rearrangement joins TRBV12-3 or TRBV12-4 to TRBJ2-3; TCRdb returns TRBD1, unconfirmable since there is no DNA. This CDR3 has 16 amino acids. CDR3 region: CASSLGWTGIPDTQYF.

The chain joins TRBV6-5 to TRBJ2-2; the D gene TCRdb calls, TRBD2, cannot be checked with no DNA. CDR1 and CDR2 from the germline V gene are MNHEY and SVGAGI. The length of the CDR3 is 16 residues. CDR3 loop: CATHSGRAWGTGELFF.

J is TRBJ2-1 and V is TRBV6-4; lacking DNA, the TRBD2 call made by TCRdb goes unchecked. Germline CDR1 is MRHNA and CDR2 is SNTAGT. The CDR3 extends over 15 amino acids. This CDR3 reads CASSVASGSPNEQFF.

The chain combines TRBV12-3 or TRBV12-4 with TRBJ1-5; the D gene TCRdb calls, TRBD1, cannot be checked with no DNA. The CDR3 is 16 residues long. This CDR3 reads CASSLGGAGGNQPQHF.

This chain joins TRBV20-1 and TRBJ2-1; without DNA, the TCRdb call of TRBD2 cannot be checked. This CDR3 contains 14 residues. The germline V gene has CDR1 DFQATT and CDR2 SNEGSKA (reference sequence). The CDR3 loop reads CSAERTSGYNEQFF.

This chain links TRBV5-6 with TRBJ2-5; TCRdb proposes TRBD1, but this gene call is untestable without DNA. The CDR3 covers 13 residues. Germline V gene lookup returns CDR1 SGHDT and CDR2 YYEEEE. The CDR3 sequence is CASRYTGSETQYF.

This chain uses TRBV3-1 with TRBJ2-1. Germline V gene lookup returns CDR1 LGHDT and CDR2 YNNKEL (reference sequence). CDR3 size: 14 residues. CDR3 sequence reads: CASSQGNAKNEQFF.

The rearrangement uses TRBV21-1 and TRBJ2-6. TRBV21-1 is a pseudogene locus. There are 18 residues in the CDR3. The CDR3 loop is CASIGVDKALSGANVLTF.

The V gene is TRBV30, the J gene TRBJ2-3; TCRdb picks TRBD1, but there is no DNA to check that call. Germline CDR1 reads GTSNPN; CDR2 reads SVGIG (reference sequence). The CDR3 has 13 residues. CDR3 region: CAWSTLVGDTQYF.

The CDR3 here is CASSSARVREGIYGNTIYF. This chain links TRBV7-9 with TRBJ1-3. Germline values: CDR1 SEHNR, CDR2 FQNEAQ (reference sequence). This CDR3 is 19 amino acids long.

The chain couples TRBV27 to TRBJ2-1; the TRBD2 assignment by TCRdb is unverifiable without DNA. The CDR3 runs 15 residues. The germline CDR1 and CDR2 sequences are MNHEY and SMNVEV (reference sequence). CDR3 loop: CASSFLGLADNEQFF.

The gene calls are TRBV29-1 and TRBJ2-2; the TCRdb call, TRBD2, lacks DNA for checking. The CDR3 runs to 14 residues. CDR1 is SQVTM and CDR2 is ANQGSEA in the germline V gene. The CDR3 reads CSVFLRVGTGELFF.

CDR3 protein: CSVEEGTETQYF. This chain connects TRBV29-1 to TRBJ2-5; the TCRdb D gene call, TRBD1, has no DNA to confirm it. Germline V CDR1 and CDR2: SQVTM, ANQGSEA. CDR3 length equals 12 residues. Using reference TRBV29-1 and TRBJ2-5 for the parts outside the CDR3, the full variable domain is SAVISQKPSRDICQRGTSLTIQCQVDSQVTMMFWYRQQPGQSLTLIATANQGSEATYESGFVIDKFPISRPNLTFSTLTVSNMSPEDSSIYLCSVEEGTETQYFGPGTRLLVL.

This rearrangement joins TRBV3-1 to TRBJ2-2. The germline V gene encodes CDR1 LGHDT and CDR2 YNNKEL (reference sequence). CDR3 size: 15 residues. CDR3 residues: CASSRVQTNTGELFF.

This chain's CDR3 is CATSREWDNYGYTF. J is TRBJ1-2 and V is TRBV15; TCRdb lists TRBD1, though no DNA is available to test this call. CDR1 is LNHNV, CDR2 YYDKDF, per germline (reference sequence). The CDR3 runs 14 residues.

The V gene is TRBV20-1, the J gene TRBJ2-3; the D call from TCRdb, TRBD1, cannot be confirmed without DNA. CDR3 size: 12 residues. Germline CDR1 and CDR2: DFQATT and SNEGSKA (reference sequence). The CDR3 region is CSAGKTTDTQYF.

The CDR3 is CASSEAAIEQFF. This sequence joins TRBV10-2 and TRBJ2-1. The CDR3 loop spans 12 amino acids. Germline V gene data show CDR1 as WSHSY and CDR2 as SAAADI.

The chain couples TRBV23-1 to TRBJ2-3; TCRdb's D gene call, TRBD1, goes unchecked for lack of DNA. TRBV23-1 is known as an ORF, though its function is uncertain. The CDR3 extends over 15 amino acids. Here the CDR3 reads CASSHSPVGTDTQYF.